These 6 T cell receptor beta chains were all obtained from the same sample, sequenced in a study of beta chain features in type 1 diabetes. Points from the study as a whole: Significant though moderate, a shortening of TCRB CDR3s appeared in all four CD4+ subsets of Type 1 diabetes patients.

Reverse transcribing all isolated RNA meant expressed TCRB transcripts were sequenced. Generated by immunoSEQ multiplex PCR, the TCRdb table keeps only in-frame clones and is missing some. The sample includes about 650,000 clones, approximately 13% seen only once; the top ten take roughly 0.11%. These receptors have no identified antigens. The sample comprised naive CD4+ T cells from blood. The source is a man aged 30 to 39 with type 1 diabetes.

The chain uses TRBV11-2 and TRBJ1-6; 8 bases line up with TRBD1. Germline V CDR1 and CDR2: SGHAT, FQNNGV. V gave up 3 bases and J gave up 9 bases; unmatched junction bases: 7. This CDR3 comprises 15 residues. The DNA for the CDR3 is TGTGCCAGCAGCTTTCAGGGGGCAGGTGGTTCACCCCTCCACTTT. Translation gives CASSFQGAGGSPLHF.

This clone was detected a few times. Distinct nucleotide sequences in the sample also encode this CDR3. Written as DNA, the CDR3 is TGTGCCAGCAGCCCAGGACAGGGCTATGGCTACACCTTC. This translates into CASSPGQGYGYTF. The rearrangement uses TRBV7-3 and TRBJ1-2, with 8 bases matching TRBD1. This CDR3 is built from 13 residues. V shed 5 bases, J shed 4 bases, and the junction held 3 bases outside the gene matches. The germline V gene encodes CDR1 SGHTA and CDR2 FQGTGA.

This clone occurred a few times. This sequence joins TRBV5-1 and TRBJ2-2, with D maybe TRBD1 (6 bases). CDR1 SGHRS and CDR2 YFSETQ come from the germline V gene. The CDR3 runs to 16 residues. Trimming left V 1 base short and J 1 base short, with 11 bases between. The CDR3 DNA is TGCGCCAGCAGCTTGATGCAGGGGTGGAACACCGGGGAGCTGTTTTTT. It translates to CASSLMQGWNTGELFF.

CDR3 in amino acids: CASSLDGQGNGYTF. Written as DNA, the CDR3 is TGTGCCAGCAGCTTGGACGGACAGGGGAACGGCTACACCTTC. This chain connects TRBV7-8 to TRBJ1-2, with 9 positions matching TRBD1. CDR3 length: 14 residues. Germline-derived CDR1 and CDR2 are SGHVS and FQNEAQ. J lost 8 bases, V lost 3 bases, and 7 bases had no gene match.

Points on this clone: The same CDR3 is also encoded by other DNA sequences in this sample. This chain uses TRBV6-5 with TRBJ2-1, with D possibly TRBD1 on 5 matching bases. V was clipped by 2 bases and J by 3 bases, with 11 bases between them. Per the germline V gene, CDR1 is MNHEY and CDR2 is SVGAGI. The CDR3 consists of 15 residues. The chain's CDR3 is CASSYVGQGYNEQFF. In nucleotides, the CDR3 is TGTGCCAGCAGTTACGTCGGCCAGGGCTACAATGAGCAGTTCTTC.

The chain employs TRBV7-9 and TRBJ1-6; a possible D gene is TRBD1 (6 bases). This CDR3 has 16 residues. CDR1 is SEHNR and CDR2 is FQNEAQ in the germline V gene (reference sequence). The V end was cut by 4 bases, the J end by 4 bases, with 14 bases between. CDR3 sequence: CASSSGSQGYNSPLHF. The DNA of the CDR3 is TGTGCCAGCAGCTCCGGCTCGCAGGGGTATAATTCACCCCTCCACTTT.